This TCR beta chain was observed in a study of T cell responses to AZD1222 COVID-19 vaccine. Study at large: Second-dose schedules of about 4 or about 12 weeks were combined. Regarding the study as a whole: Clonal diversity was possibly underestimated; the donors were predominantly white British and more often female.

Some clones are missing from TCRdb's copy, which holds only in-frame ones; the method was immunoSEQ multiplex PCR. Here the sample spans approximately 70,000 clones, roughly 85% being singletons. This clone was picked up one time. Its antigen remains unknown. The receptor comes from an adult in good health. The source was peripheral blood, collected on day 0 of AZD1222 vaccination.

The CDR3 DNA is TGTGCCAGCAGCGGACTAGCGGGGGTCACCTGGGATACGCAGTATTTT. It codes for CASSGLAGVTWDTQYF. V gene TRBV11-2 combines with J gene TRBJ2-3; TRBD2 agrees at 13 bases. Unmatched junction bases numbered 8, after V lost 5 bases and J lost 6 bases. The germline V gene encodes CDR1 SGHAT and CDR2 FQNNGV. The CDR3 totals 16 residues.